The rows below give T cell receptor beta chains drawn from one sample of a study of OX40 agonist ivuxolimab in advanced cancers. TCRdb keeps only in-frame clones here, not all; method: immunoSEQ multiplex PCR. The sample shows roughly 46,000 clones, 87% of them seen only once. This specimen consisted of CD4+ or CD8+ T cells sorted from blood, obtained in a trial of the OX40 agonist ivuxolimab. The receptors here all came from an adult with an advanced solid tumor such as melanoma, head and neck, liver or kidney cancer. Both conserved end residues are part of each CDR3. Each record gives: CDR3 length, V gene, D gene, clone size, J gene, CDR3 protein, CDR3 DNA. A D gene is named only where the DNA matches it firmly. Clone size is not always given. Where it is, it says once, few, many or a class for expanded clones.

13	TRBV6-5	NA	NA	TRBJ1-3	CASSQDLGNTIYF	TGTGCCAGCAGTCAGGATCTCGGAAACACCATATATTTT
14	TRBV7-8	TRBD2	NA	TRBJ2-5	CASSRGRAQETQYF	TGTGCCAGCAGCCGAGGGAGGGCCCAAGAGACCCAGTACTTC
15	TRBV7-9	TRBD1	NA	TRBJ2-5	CASSPRQGLRGTQYF	TGTGCCAGCAGCCCCCGACAGGGCCTGAGGGGGACCCAGTACTTC
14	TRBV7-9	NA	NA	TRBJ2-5	CASSSGRSWGTQYF	TGTGCCAGCAGCTCCGGCCGCTCCTGGGGGACCCAGTACTTC
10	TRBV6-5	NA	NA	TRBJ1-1	CASGHPEAFF	TGTGCCAGCGGACATCCTGAAGCTTTCTTT
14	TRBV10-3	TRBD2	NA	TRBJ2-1	CAISGAGGANEQFF	TGTGCCATCAGTGGGGCGGGAGGGGCAAATGAGCAGTTCTTC
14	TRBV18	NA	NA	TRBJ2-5	CASSARQGKETQYF	TGTGCCAGCTCAGCACGCCAGGGGAAAGAGACCCAGTACTTC
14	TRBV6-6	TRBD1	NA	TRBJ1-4	CASSSRTGYKKLFF	TGTGCCAGCAGCAGCAGGACAGGGTATAAAAAACTGTTTTTT
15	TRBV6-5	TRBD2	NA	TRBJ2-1	CASSGLAARGDEQFF	TGTGCCAGCAGTGGACTAGCGGCGAGGGGCGATGAGCAGTTCTTC
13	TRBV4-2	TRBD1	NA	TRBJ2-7	CASSGDRGNEQYF	TGTGCCAGCAGCGGGGACAGGGGGAACGAGCAGTACTTC
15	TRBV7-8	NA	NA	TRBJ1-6	CASSTRQANNSPLHF	TGTGCCAGCAGCACCCGACAAGCGAATAATTCACCCCTCCACTTT
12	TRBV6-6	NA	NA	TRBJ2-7	CASSSANYEQYF	TGTGCCAGCAGTTCGGCCAACTACGAGCAGTACTTC
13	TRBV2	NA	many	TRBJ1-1	CASSAQMNTEAFF	TGTGCCAGCAGTGCACAGATGAACACTGAAGCTTTCTTT
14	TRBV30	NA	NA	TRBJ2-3	CAWSQERSGDTQYF	TGTGCCTGGAGCCAAGAGCGGTCCGGAGATACGCAGTATTTT
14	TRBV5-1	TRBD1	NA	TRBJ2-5	CASSPGTAEETQYF	TGCGCCAGCAGCCCCGGGACAGCAGAAGAGACCCAGTACTTC
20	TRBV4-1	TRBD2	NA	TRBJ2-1	CASSQVRLAGDLKAWNEQFF	TGCGCCAGCAGCCAAGTTCGATTAGCGGGAGATTTAAAGGCCTGGAATGAGCAGTTCTTC
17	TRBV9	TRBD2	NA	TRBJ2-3	CASSVEASGTYTDTQYF	TGTGCCAGCAGCGTAGAGGCTAGCGGGACTTACACAGATACGCAGTATTTT
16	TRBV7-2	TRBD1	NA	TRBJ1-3	CASSISTGGGGNTIYF	TGTGCCAGCAGCATTTCGACAGGGGGCGGTGGAAACACCATATATTTT
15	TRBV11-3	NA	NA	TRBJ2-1	CASSLSGSRYNEQFF	TGTGCCAGCAGCTTATCCGGGAGCCGGTACAATGAGCAGTTCTTC
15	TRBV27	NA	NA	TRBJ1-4	CASSLGRGYREKLFF	TGTGCCAGCAGTTTAGGCCGGGGGTATCGAGAAAAACTGTTTTTT
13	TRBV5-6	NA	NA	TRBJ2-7	CASRGIFSYEQYF	TGTGCCAGCAGGGGGATATTTTCTTACGAGCAGTACTTC
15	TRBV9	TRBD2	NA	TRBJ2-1	CASSVGGRAYNEQFF	TGTGCCAGCAGCGTAGGCGGGAGAGCCTACAATGAGCAGTTCTTC
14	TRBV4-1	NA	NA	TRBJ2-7	CASSQRDFNYEQYF	TGCGCCAGCAGCCAAAGGGACTTTAACTACGAGCAGTACTTC
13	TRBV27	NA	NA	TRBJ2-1	CASSFREKDEQFF	TGTGCCAGCAGTTTCCGGGAGAAGGATGAGCAGTTCTTC
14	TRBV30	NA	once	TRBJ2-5	CAWSVLGGLETQYF	TGTGCCTGGAGTGTACTTGGGGGCTTAGAGACCCAGTACTTC
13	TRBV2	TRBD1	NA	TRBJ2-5	CASTQGVKETQYF	TGTGCCAGCACCCAGGGGGTTAAAGAGACCCAGTACTTC
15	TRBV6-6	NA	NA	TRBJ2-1	CASSAAGFDYNEQFF	TGTGCCAGCAGTGCCGCGGGATTTGACTACAATGAGCAGTTCTTC
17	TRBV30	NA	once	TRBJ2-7	CAWSVSPAGTKTYEQYF	TGTGCCTGGAGTGTTTCCCCAGCCGGGACAAAGACCTACGAGCAGTACTTC
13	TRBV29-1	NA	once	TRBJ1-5	CSVGRGRDQPQHF	TGCAGCGTTGGAAGGGGTAGAGATCAGCCCCAGCATTTT
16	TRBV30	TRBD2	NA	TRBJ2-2	CAWSVGREPNTGELFF	TGTGCCTGGAGTGTAGGGCGGGAGCCGAACACCGGGGAGCTGTTTTTT
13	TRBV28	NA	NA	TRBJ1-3	CASTQGFGNTIYF	TGTGCCAGCACCCAGGGGTTCGGAAACACCATATATTTT
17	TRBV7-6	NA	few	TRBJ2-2	CASSLGVEGTYTGELFF	TGTGCCAGCAGCTTAGGGGTAGAGGGGACTTACACCGGGGAGCTGTTTTTT
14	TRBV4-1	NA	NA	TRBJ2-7	CASSTSGGYHEQYF	NA
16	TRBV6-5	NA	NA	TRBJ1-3	CASSLSGQSSGNTIYF	TGTGCCAGCAGTTTAAGTGGACAGTCCTCTGGAAACACCATATATTTT
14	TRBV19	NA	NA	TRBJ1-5	CASMTPGRDQPQHF	TGTGCCAGTATGACGCCAGGGAGAGATCAGCCCCAGCATTTT
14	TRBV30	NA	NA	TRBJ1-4	CAWSPKQLNEKLFF	TGTGCCTGGAGTCCAAAGCAGCTAAATGAAAAACTGTTTTTT
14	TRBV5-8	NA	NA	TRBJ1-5	CASSLERLNQPQHF	TGTGCCAGCAGCTTGGAAAGATTAAATCAGCCCCAGCATTTT
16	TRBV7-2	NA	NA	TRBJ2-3	CASSLNRLTSTDTQYF	TGTGCCAGCAGCTTAAATCGGTTAACTAGCACAGATACGCAGTATTTT
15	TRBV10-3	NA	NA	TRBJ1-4	CAISEAVGTNEKLFF	TGTGCCATCAGTGAGGCGGTGGGCACTAATGAAAAACTGTTTTTT
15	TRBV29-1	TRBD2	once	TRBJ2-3	CSVVGTSGGTDTQYF	TGCAGCGTTGTAGGTACTAGCGGAGGCACAGATACGCAGTATTTT
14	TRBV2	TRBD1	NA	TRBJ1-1	CASRGDRGNTEAFF	TGTGCCAGCAGGGGGGACAGGGGGAACACTGAAGCTTTCTTT
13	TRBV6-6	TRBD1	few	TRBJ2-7	CASSRDSTYEQYF	TGTGCCAGCAGTCGGGACAGCACCTACGAGCAGTACTTC
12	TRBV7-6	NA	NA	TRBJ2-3	CASSPTRDTQYF	TGTGCCAGCAGCCCGACTCGAGATACGCAGTATTTT